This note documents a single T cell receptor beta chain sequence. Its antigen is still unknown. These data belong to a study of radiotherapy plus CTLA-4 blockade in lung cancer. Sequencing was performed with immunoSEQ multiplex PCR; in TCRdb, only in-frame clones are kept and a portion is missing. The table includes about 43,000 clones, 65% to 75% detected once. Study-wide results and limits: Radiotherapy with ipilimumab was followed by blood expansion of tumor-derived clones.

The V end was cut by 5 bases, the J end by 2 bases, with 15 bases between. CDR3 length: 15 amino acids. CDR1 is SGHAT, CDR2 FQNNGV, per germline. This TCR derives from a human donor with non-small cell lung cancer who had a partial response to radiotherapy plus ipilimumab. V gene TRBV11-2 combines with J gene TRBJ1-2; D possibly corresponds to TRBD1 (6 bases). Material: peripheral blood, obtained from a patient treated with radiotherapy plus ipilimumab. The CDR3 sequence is CASSLLGQRNYGYTF. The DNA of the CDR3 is TGTGCCAGCAGCCTTCTAGGACAGAGGAACTATGGCTACACCTTC.